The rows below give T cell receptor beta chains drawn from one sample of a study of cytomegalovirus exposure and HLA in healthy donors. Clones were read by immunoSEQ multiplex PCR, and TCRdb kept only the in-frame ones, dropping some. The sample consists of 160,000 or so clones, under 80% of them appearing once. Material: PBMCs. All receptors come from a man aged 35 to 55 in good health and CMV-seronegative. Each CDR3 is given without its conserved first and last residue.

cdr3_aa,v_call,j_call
ASSRTGVHGYT,TRBV4-3,TRBJ1-2
ASSHSRTGEAEAF,TRBV4-1,TRBJ1-1
ASSLTGFDGYT,TRBV7-3,TRBJ1-2
ASSQGRGEYNEQF,TRBV9,TRBJ2-1
AGQGAMPKETQY,TRBV7-9,TRBJ2-5
AIRQQGDGYGYT,TRBV10-3,TRBJ1-2
ASSPPVNTEAF,TRBV18,TRBJ1-1
ASSLLGGTGANVLT,TRBV5-6,TRBJ2-6
ASSYTRQGYEQY,TRBV6-6,TRBJ2-7
ASSALTGEAPLH,TRBV25-1,TRBJ1-6
ASKPGTDNSPLH,TRBV28,TRBJ1-6
ASSMVLEDSNSPLH,TRBV19,TRBJ1-6
ASSSLAYNEQF,TRBV7-9,TRBJ2-1
ASSKRSENL,TRBV21-1,TRBJ1-4